These 2 T cell receptor beta chains share one sample of origin, sequenced in a study of identical twins. TCRdb called the 5' RACE reads again in MiXCR, with one record for every CDR3 protein. The data contain about 730,000 distinct CDR3 sequences, around 21% of them seen just once; the ten biggest clones take up about 4.3%. This sample was shared with a second study, whose subject was T cells expressing NK-cell markers.

Source material: PBMCs. The origin of the receptors is a young woman in good health.

This clonotype was counted many times. V gene TRBV29-1 combines with J gene TRBJ2-1; D perhaps matches TRBD1 (6 bases). The germline V gene has CDR1 SQVTM and CDR2 ANQGSEA. The CDR3 loop spans 14 amino acids. Trimming cost V 7 bases and J 0 bases, with 13 bases left between them. CDR3 nucleotide sequence: TGCAGCGCCAGGGGCCTAAGCTCCTACAATGAGCAGTTCTTC. This sequence encodes CSARGLSSYNEQFF.

This rearrangement joins TRBV29-1 to TRBJ2-1, with 7 bases matching TRBD2. The ends lost 4 bases at V and 6 bases at J; junction bases unmatched: 6. The germline gives CDR1 SQVTM, CDR2 ANQGSEA. The CDR3 has 13 residues. CDR3 in DNA: TGCAGCGTTGCCAAGCGGGACTCCAATGAGCAGTTCTTC. As protein: CSVAKRDSNEQFF.